The rows below give T cell receptor beta chains drawn from one sample of a study of T cell responses to AZD1222 COVID-19 vaccine. Only in-frame clones appear in the TCRdb table, and some are missing; sequencing was by immunoSEQ multiplex PCR. This sample has 150,000 to 200,000 clones, with over 85% found just once. Sequenced material: peripheral blood, taken on day 0 of AZD1222 vaccination. The receptors originated from an adult in good health. Each CDR3 is given with its conserved first and last residue. A D gene is named only where the DNA matches it firmly. Only part of the rows carry a size: once, few, many, or a class if the clone is expanded.

abundance: .
j_gene: TRBJ1-2
v_gene: TRBV18
d_gene: TRBD1
CDR3aa: CASSPSVYRGDKTHYTF
CDR3nt: TGTGCCAGCTCACCAAGCGTCTACAGGGGTGACAAAACCCACTACACCTTC

abundance: .
j_gene: TRBJ1-1
v_gene: TRBV19
d_gene: .
CDR3aa: CASSIMNTHNTEAFF
CDR3nt: TGTGCCAGTAGTATAATGAACACTCATAACACTGAAGCTTTCTTT

abundance: .
j_gene: TRBJ2-7
v_gene: TRBV3-1/TRBV3-2
d_gene: .
CDR3aa: CASSRPSGVTYEQYF
CDR3nt: TGTGCCAGCAGCCGGCCATCCGGAGTAACCTACGAGCAGTACTTC

abundance: .
j_gene: TRBJ2-7
v_gene: TRBV19
d_gene: TRBD1
CDR3aa: CASSRAGTANYEQYF
CDR3nt: TGTGCCAGTAGCCGGGCCGGGACAGCCAACTACGAGCAGTACTTC

abundance: .
j_gene: TRBJ1-3
v_gene: TRBV13
d_gene: .
CDR3aa: CASSHRDISGNTIYF
CDR3nt: TGTGCCAGCAGCCACAGGGACATCTCTGGAAACACCATATATTTT

abundance: .
j_gene: TRBJ2-2
v_gene: TRBV7-9
d_gene: .
CDR3aa: CASSSGPANTGELFF
CDR3nt: TGTGCCAGCAGCTCGGGACCAGCGAACACCGGGGAGCTGTTTTTT

abundance: .
j_gene: TRBJ2-1
v_gene: TRBV19
d_gene: TRBD2
CDR3aa: CASAITTLIAGNNEQFF
CDR3nt: TGTGCCAGCGCAATTACTACGCTGATAGCGGGGAACAATGAGCAGTTCTTC

abundance: .
j_gene: TRBJ2-7
v_gene: TRBV18
d_gene: TRBD1
CDR3aa: CASSNTGVVGEQYF
CDR3nt: TGTGCCAGCTCAAACACAGGGGTCGTTGGCGAGCAGTACTTC

abundance: .
j_gene: TRBJ2-1
v_gene: TRBV4-1
d_gene: .
CDR3aa: CASSPPPYNEQFF
CDR3nt: TGCGCCAGCAGCCCCCCTCCCTACAATGAGCAGTTCTTC

abundance: .
j_gene: TRBJ1-1
v_gene: TRBV5-1
d_gene: .
CDR3aa: CASSLDGVTEAFF
CDR3nt: TGCGCCAGCAGCTTGGATGGGGTCACTGAAGCTTTCTTT

abundance: .
j_gene: TRBJ2-1
v_gene: TRBV5-4
d_gene: TRBD2
CDR3aa: CASSRGLSGSAYNEQFF
CDR3nt: TGTGCCAGCAGCCGGGGACTGAGCGGGAGCGCCTACAATGAGCAGTTCTTC

abundance: .
j_gene: TRBJ1-6
v_gene: TRBV7-6
d_gene: .
CDR3aa: CASSSKPGTDDNSPLHF
CDR3nt: TGTGCCAGCAGCTCGAAGCCCGGGACCGATGATAATTCACCCCTCCACTTT

abundance: .
j_gene: TRBJ1-1
v_gene: TRBV12-3/TRBV12-4
d_gene: .
CDR3aa: CATEGGRLPEAFF
CDR3nt: TGTGCCACCGAAGGGGGGCGGCTCCCTGAAGCTTTCTTT

abundance: .
j_gene: TRBJ1-2
v_gene: TRBV20-1
d_gene: .
CDR3aa: CSAGRDYGYTF
CDR3nt: TGCAGTGCTGGACGGGACTATGGCTACACCTTC

abundance: .
j_gene: TRBJ2-4
v_gene: TRBV6-5
d_gene: TRBD2
CDR3aa: CASSSTSGAKNIQYF
CDR3nt: TGTGCCAGCAGCTCAACTAGCGGAGCCAAAAACATTCAGTACTTC

abundance: once
j_gene: TRBJ1-2
v_gene: TRBV7-9
d_gene: .
CDR3aa: CASSLGFGRDGYTF
CDR3nt: TGTGCCAGCAGCCTAGGGTTTGGGAGGGACGGCTACACCTTC

abundance: once
j_gene: TRBJ1-1
v_gene: TRBV6-5
d_gene: .
CDR3aa: CASSFASVVIVDEAFF
CDR3nt: TGTGCCAGCAGTTTTGCGTCGGTCGTTATTGTGGATGAAGCTTTCTTT

abundance: .
j_gene: TRBJ2-1
v_gene: TRBV19
d_gene: .
CDR3aa: CASSIVLGEQFF
CDR3nt: TGTGCCAGTAGTATAGTTTTAGGTGAGCAGTTCTTC

abundance: .
j_gene: TRBJ2-2
v_gene: TRBV6-1
d_gene: TRBD2
CDR3aa: CASSEARVAGGPTLPGELFF
CDR3nt: TGTGCCAGCAGTGAAGCTAGAGTAGCGGGGGGGCCCACCCTGCCCGGGGAGCTGTTTTTT

abundance: .
j_gene: TRBJ2-7
v_gene: TRBV15
d_gene: TRBD1
CDR3aa: CATSRVVGTGRSGEQYF
CDR3nt: TGTGCCACCAGCAGAGTTGTGGGGACAGGGCGATCTGGGGAGCAGTACTTC

abundance: .
j_gene: TRBJ2-3
v_gene: TRBV27
d_gene: .
CDR3aa: CASAQIGGTQYF
CDR3nt: TGTGCCAGCGCCCAGATTGGGGGAACGCAGTATTTT

abundance: .
j_gene: TRBJ2-7
v_gene: TRBV7-9
d_gene: .
CDR3aa: CASSDRDAVYEQYF
CDR3nt: TGTGCCAGCAGCGACCGGGACGCGGTTTACGAGCAGTACTTC

abundance: .
j_gene: TRBJ1-5
v_gene: TRBV5-6
d_gene: .
CDR3aa: CASSPRGLNQPQHF
CDR3nt: TGTGCCAGCAGCCCCAGGGGACTTAATCAGCCCCAGCATTTT

abundance: .
j_gene: TRBJ1-2
v_gene: TRBV6-5
d_gene: .
CDR3aa: CASSSDPTGFYGYTF
CDR3nt: TGTGCCAGCAGTTCCGACCCGACAGGCTTCTATGGCTACACCTTC

abundance: .
j_gene: TRBJ1-2
v_gene: TRBV12-3/TRBV12-4
d_gene: .
CDR3aa: CASSLSQGGYTF
CDR3nt: TGTGCCAGCAGTTTAAGTCAGGGTGGCTACACCTTC

abundance: .
j_gene: TRBJ1-2
v_gene: TRBV27
d_gene: .
CDR3aa: CASSLRTSGPFAQPRLGYTF
CDR3nt: TGTGCCAGCAGTTTACGCACCTCGGGGCCTTTCGCCCAACCGAGGCTCGGCTACACCTTC

abundance: .
j_gene: TRBJ1-2
v_gene: TRBV14
d_gene: .
CDR3aa: CASSQVAPHAGYTF
CDR3nt: TGTGCCAGCAGCCAAGTTGCCCCACACGCGGGCTACACCTTC

abundance: .
j_gene: TRBJ2-1
v_gene: TRBV5-1
d_gene: .
CDR3aa: CASSSWGERDNEQFF
CDR3nt: TGCGCCAGCAGCTCCTGGGGGGAGAGGGACAATGAGCAGTTCTTC

abundance: .
j_gene: TRBJ2-3
v_gene: TRBV11-2
d_gene: .
CDR3aa: CASTLGGSTDTQYF
CDR3nt: TGTGCCAGCACCCTGGGGGGATCCACAGATACGCAGTATTTT

abundance: .
j_gene: TRBJ1-2
v_gene: TRBV5-1
d_gene: TRBD1
CDR3aa: CASSLEFRDSYGYTF
CDR3nt: TGCGCCAGCAGCTTGGAGTTCCGGGACAGCTATGGCTACACCTTC

abundance: .
j_gene: TRBJ1-1
v_gene: TRBV5-8
d_gene: .
CDR3aa: CASSIRRTEAFF
CDR3nt: TGTGCCAGCAGCATTCGACGGACTGAAGCTTTCTTT

abundance: .
j_gene: TRBJ1-1
v_gene: TRBV1
d_gene: .
CDR3aa: CTSSREGRGWLDTEAFF
CDR3nt: TGCACCAGCAGCCGCGAAGGCAGGGGGTGGTTGGACACTGAAGCTTTCTTT

abundance: .
j_gene: TRBJ1-3
v_gene: TRBV30
d_gene: .
CDR3aa: CAWSASLNGNTIYF
CDR3nt: TGTGCCTGGAGTGCCTCGTTGAACGGAAACACCATATATTTT

abundance: .
j_gene: TRBJ2-1
v_gene: TRBV10-2
d_gene: TRBD2
CDR3aa: CASRLAGNNEQFF
CDR3nt: TGCGCCAGCAGACTAGCGGGGAATAATGAGCAGTTCTTC

abundance: .
j_gene: TRBJ2-1
v_gene: TRBV25-1
d_gene: .
CDR3aa: CASSASWVDEQFF
CDR3nt: TGTGCCAGCAGTGCTAGCTGGGTCGATGAGCAGTTCTTC

abundance: .
j_gene: TRBJ1-3
v_gene: TRBV7-9
d_gene: .
CDR3aa: CATTALGSPLGNTIYF
CDR3nt: TGTGCCACTACCGCCCTGGGGAGCCCACTTGGAAACACCATATATTTT

abundance: .
j_gene: TRBJ2-1
v_gene: TRBV10-1
d_gene: TRBD2
CDR3aa: CASRATSGEQFF
CDR3nt: TGCGCCAGCAGGGCGACTAGCGGGGAGCAGTTCTTC

abundance: once
j_gene: TRBJ1-1
v_gene: TRBV3-1/TRBV3-2
d_gene: .
CDR3aa: CASMGDTEAFF
CDR3nt: TGTGCCAGCATGGGAGACACTGAAGCTTTCTTT

abundance: .
j_gene: TRBJ1-1
v_gene: TRBV7-5
d_gene: .
CDR3aa: CVSTPVGQKTTNTEAFF
CDR3nt: TGTGTCAGTACCCCTGTGGGACAGAAAACAACTAACACTGAAGCTTTCTTT

abundance: .
j_gene: TRBJ2-3
v_gene: TRBV27
d_gene: .
CDR3aa: CASSPGTTRPTDTQYF
CDR3nt: TGTGCCAGCAGCCCAGGAACAACTAGACCCACAGATACGCAGTATTTT

abundance: .
j_gene: TRBJ1-2
v_gene: TRBV6-5
d_gene: .
CDR3aa: CASSYSWGLGGYTF
CDR3nt: TGTGCCAGCAGTTACTCCTGGGGGTTAGGGGGCTACACCTTC

abundance: .
j_gene: TRBJ2-7
v_gene: TRBV5-1
d_gene: TRBD1
CDR3aa: CASSKDRASNYEQYF
CDR3nt: TGCGCCAGCAGCAAGGACAGGGCCTCCAACTACGAGCAGTACTTC

abundance: .
j_gene: TRBJ1-2
v_gene: TRBV5-1
d_gene: .
CDR3aa: CASSLEAGPMGYTF
CDR3nt: TGCGCCAGCAGCTTGGAGGCAGGCCCTATGGGCTACACCTTC

abundance: .
j_gene: TRBJ1-3
v_gene: TRBV2
d_gene: .
CDR3aa: CASLQGRGNTIYF
CDR3nt: TGTGCCAGCCTCCAGGGGAGAGGAAACACCATATATTTT

abundance: .
j_gene: TRBJ1-2
v_gene: TRBV5-1
d_gene: TRBD1
CDR3aa: CASSLAGQGGRNDYGYTF
CDR3nt: TGCGCCAGCAGCTTGGCCGGACAGGGGGGACGAAATGACTATGGCTACACCTTC

abundance: .
j_gene: TRBJ2-7
v_gene: TRBV7-8
d_gene: TRBD2
CDR3aa: CASSSGLATRGEQYF
CDR3nt: TGTGCCAGCAGCAGCGGACTAGCAACTCGGGGCGAGCAGTACTTC

abundance: .
j_gene: TRBJ1-2
v_gene: TRBV7-2
d_gene: .
CDR3aa: CASSPRRYYGYTF
CDR3nt: TGTGCCAGCAGCCCCCGCCGGTACTATGGCTACACCTTC

abundance: .
j_gene: TRBJ1-2
v_gene: TRBV6-5
d_gene: TRBD1
CDR3aa: CASSYSRGHGYTF
CDR3nt: TGTGCCAGCAGTTACTCGAGGGGGCATGGCTACACCTTC

abundance: once
j_gene: TRBJ2-7
v_gene: TRBV7-7
d_gene: TRBD1
CDR3aa: CASSEGQGSAYEQYF
CDR3nt: TGTGCCAGCAGCGAAGGACAGGGGAGTGCCTACGAGCAGTACTTC

abundance: .
j_gene: TRBJ1-4
v_gene: TRBV19
d_gene: TRBD1
CDR3aa: CASRVGTGNEKLFF
CDR3nt: TGTGCCAGTAGGGTCGGGACAGGGAATGAAAAACTGTTTTTT

abundance: .
j_gene: TRBJ1-1
v_gene: TRBV6-4
d_gene: .
CDR3aa: CASSDSSMFGGNTEAFF
CDR3nt: TGTGCCAGCAGTGACTCTAGTATGTTCGGCGGGAACACTGAAGCTTTCTTT

abundance: .
j_gene: TRBJ2-3
v_gene: TRBV5-5
d_gene: TRBD2
CDR3aa: CASSLDGGTDTQYF
CDR3nt: TGTGCCAGCAGCTTGGACGGGGGGACAGATACGCAGTATTTT

abundance: .
j_gene: TRBJ1-6
v_gene: TRBV7-9
d_gene: TRBD1
CDR3aa: CASSVGTDNSPLHF
CDR3nt: TGTGCCAGCAGCGTCGGGACAGACAATTCACCCCTCCACTTT

abundance: .
j_gene: TRBJ1-1
v_gene: TRBV11-2
d_gene: .
CDR3aa: CASSLTGRTEAFF
CDR3nt: TGTGCCAGCAGCTTAACAGGGAGGACTGAAGCTTTCTTT

abundance: .
j_gene: TRBJ1-4
v_gene: TRBV28
d_gene: .
CDR3aa: CASSSSGGANEKLFF
CDR3nt: TGTGCCAGCAGTTCCTCGGGGGGGGCTAATGAAAAACTGTTTTTT

abundance: .
j_gene: TRBJ1-5
v_gene: TRBV5-4
d_gene: .
CDR3aa: CASSLRGDQPQHF
CDR3nt: TGTGCCAGCAGCTTGAGGGGGGATCAGCCCCAGCATTTT

abundance: .
j_gene: TRBJ2-5
v_gene: TRBV5-1
d_gene: TRBD2
CDR3aa: CASSLATLAGGGETQYF
CDR3nt: TGCGCCAGCAGCTTGGCTACCCTAGCGGGGGGAGGAGAGACCCAGTACTTC

abundance: .
j_gene: TRBJ1-5
v_gene: TRBV6-5
d_gene: .
CDR3aa: CASSYVGGNQPQHF
CDR3nt: TGTGCCAGCAGTTACGTCGGGGGCAATCAGCCCCAGCATTTT

abundance: .
j_gene: TRBJ1-2
v_gene: TRBV18
d_gene: TRBD1
CDR3aa: CASSSAGGSYGYTF
CDR3nt: TGTGCCAGCTCATCCGCAGGGGGCAGCTATGGCTACACCTTC

abundance: .
j_gene: TRBJ1-2
v_gene: TRBV11-3
d_gene: .
CDR3aa: CASSPPSLLDTF
CDR3nt: TGTGCCAGCAGCCCACCTTCATTATTGGATACCTTC